These 7 T cell receptor beta chains share one sample of origin, sequenced in a study of shared clonotypes between healthy human individuals (dated by TCRdb to 2020 to 2021). CD8 naive samples were obtained by positive selection for CCR7 among CD45RO-negative cells, yielding a CD45RA+CCR7+ population from which TemRA cells were excluded. Libraries were prepared through the immunoSEQ multiplex PCR assay. This is the immuneACCESS table as TCRdb keeps it, with only in-frame sequences that have V and J called. A part of the clones is gone; compared with another copy, unresolved V genes explain less than half, and the rest is unexplained. This sample is represented by some 2.1 million clones; about 95% of them were singletons. Roughly 1% of the sample lies in the top ten. Input material: naive CD8+ T cells sorted from blood. The cell subset or site tag for this specimen amounts to: CD45RA+CCR7+. These TCRs come from a man in his late teens or twenties in good health.

The DNA for the CDR3 is TGCGCCAGCAGCCAGGGACTAGCGGCAAGCTACAATGAGCAGTTCTTC. Encoded protein: CASSQGLAASYNEQFF. This rearrangement joins TRBV4-1 to TRBJ2-1, with 11 bases aligning to TRBD2. This CDR3 has 16 residues. The germline CDR1 and CDR2 sequences are MGHRA and YSYEKL. The V gene end was trimmed by 3 bases and the J gene end by 3 bases; junction bases not matched to a gene: 4.

This chain links TRBV27 with TRBJ2-5; 7 bases align to TRBD2. In germline, CDR1 is MNHEY, CDR2 SMNVEV (reference sequence). Trimming took 6 bases from V and 2 from J; bases not matched to a gene: 9. This CDR3 is 15 amino acids long. The CDR3 coding sequence is TGTGCCAGCAGGGGGTTACCGGGACTACAAGAGACCCAGTACTTC. Protein: CASRGLPGLQETQYF.

The V call is TRBV4-3, the J call TRBJ2-2; no clear D. This CDR3 has 17 amino acids. The germline V and J ends were trimmed by 0 bases and 1 base, with 12 bases remaining between them. CDR1 and CDR2 from the germline V gene are LGHNA and YSLEER. The CDR3 loop reads CASSQDRHVVNTGELFF. CDR3 coding DNA: TGCGCCAGCAGCCAAGACCGTCACGTTGTGAACACCGGGGAGCTGTTTTTT.

This chain uses TRBV9 with TRBJ2-1; 9 nucleotides agree with TRBD2. The CDR3 is 16 residues long. J lost 8 bases, V lost 3 bases, and 12 bases had no gene match. In germline, CDR1 is SGDLS, CDR2 YYNGEE. The CDR3 loop reads CASSDLSGGLVDEQFF. The CDR3 DNA is TGTGCCAGCAGCGATCTTAGCGGGGGCCTTGTCGATGAGCAGTTCTTC.

This clone was observed a handful of times. The chain links TRBV28 to TRBJ1-6, with 8 bases aligning to TRBD1. The CDR3 runs to 14 residues. Germline assignment: CDR1 MDHEN and CDR2 SYDVKM. V shed 3 bases and J 7 bases; nucleotides not matched to a gene: 2. The CDR3 spells CASSLTGENSPLHF. The CDR3 DNA is TGTGCCAGCAGTTTGACAGGGGAAAATTCACCCCTCCACTTT.

The genes are TRBV12-5 and TRBJ2-1; perhaps TRBD2 as D (5 bases). The CDR3 has 17 amino acids. V lost 2 bases, J lost 2 bases, and 16 bases lay in between. Per germline, CDR1 LGHNT and CDR2 FRNRAP. CDR3 in DNA: TGTGCTAGTGGTTTGCCCCCGGCGGGCCGACCCTACAATGAGCAGTTCTTC. Its translation is CASGLPPAGRPYNEQFF.

The chain links TRBV5-8 to TRBJ2-1; TRBD1 aligns across 11 bases. V lost 5 bases and J lost 7; bases outside the gene matches: 8. Germline assignment: CDR1 SGHTS and CDR2 YDEGEE. The CDR3 is 15 residues long. The CDR3 nucleotides read TGTGCCAGCAGTTCTGGACAGGGGGCTCAGAATGAGCAGTTCTTC. This encodes CASSSGQGAQNEQFF.